Listed below are T cell receptor beta chains from one sample, sequenced in a study of blood T cells in healthy people across ages. One entry per CDR3 protein, called by TCRdb with MiXCR from the 5' RACE reads. The sample holds about 690,000 distinct CDR3 sequences, roughly 43% seen once. The sequenced sample was blood. Receptor source: a man older than 75 in good health. CDR3s include the opening cysteine and the closing phenylalanine or tryptophan. Clone size is shown for a subset of rows, as once, few, many or a class of expanded clone.

TRBV27	.	TRBJ1-6	CASSSRGLGGPYNSPLHF
TRBV7-2	many	TRBJ2-5	CASSLVVGAMQETQYF
TRBV20-1	.	TRBJ2-3	CSGAGLALDTQYF
TRBV20-1	.	TRBJ1-2	CSARGGGLTYGYTF
TRBV12-3/TRBV12-4	.	TRBJ2-1	CASSFREVVNEQFF
TRBV20-1	.	TRBJ1-2	CSASHFRGYGYTF
TRBV7-2	.	TRBJ2-7	CASSLEGGTVYEQYF
TRBV9	.	TRBJ2-1	CASSVSTGPKAQFF
TRBV7-2	few	TRBJ2-5	CASSLVWSSSGNQETQYF
TRBV11-2	.	TRBJ2-3	CTSSGPRALDYDTQYF
TRBV19	once	TRBJ2-7	CANLGAPYEQYF
TRBV27	few	TRBJ2-3	CASSLPGLAGARETQYF
TRBV5-1	few	TRBJ2-3	CASSLDGPTDTQYF